This T cell receptor beta chain was recovered during a study of blood T cell repertoires in COVID-19. The CDR3 is 14 amino acids. V lost 6 bases and J lost 3, with 12 bases in between. Germline lookup yields CDR1 MNHNY and CDR2 SVGAGI (reference sequence). TCRdb keeps only in-frame clones here, not all; method: immunoSEQ multiplex PCR. The sample shows approximately 41,000 clones, about 88% of them seen only once. Sample: peripheral blood. J is TRBJ2-1 and V is TRBV6-6; perhaps TRBD2 as D (6 bases). The receptor's source is a human donor in a cohort sampled during active COVID-19. The CDR3 DNA follows: TGTGCCAGCAGGAGCGGACTACTCTACAATGAGCAGTTCTTC. Its protein is CASRSGLLYNEQFF.